This passage covers 32 T cell receptor beta chains from one sample sequenced in a study of blood T cell repertoires in COVID-19. The method was immunoSEQ multiplex PCR; TCRdb's version includes in-frame clones alone and lacks a portion of them. The profile shows around 250,000 clones, roughly 85% of them singletons. The sample was PBMCs or T cells enriched from blood (not recorded which). The receptors come from a woman aged 45-65 years with acute COVID-19.

The rearrangement joins TRBV4-3 to TRBJ2-5, with 10 bases aligning to TRBD1. The CDR3 extends over 15 amino acids. CDR1 is LGHNA, CDR2 YSLEER, per germline. V lost 5 bases to trimming and J lost 4 bases; unmatched junction nucleotides: 7. CDR3 sequence (DNA): TGCGCCAGCAGCAGACAGGGGGCGCAGGGAGAGACCCAGTACTTC. Residues: CASSRQGAQGETQYF.

V and J are TRBV10-1 and TRBJ1-1, with 12 bases identical to TRBD1. CDR1 is WNHNN and CDR2 is SYGVQD in the germline V gene (reference sequence). The ends lost 6 bases at V and 8 bases at J; junction bases unmatched: 7. This CDR3 is 14 amino acids long. Here the CDR3 reads CASSQGQGAEEAFF. CDR3 DNA: TGCGCCAGCAGCCAGGGACAGGGGGCCGAGGAAGCTTTCTTT.

The rearrangement links TRBV12-3 or TRBV12-4 to TRBJ2-1; no firm D call. This CDR3 region has 13 residues. Trimming took off 4 bases at V and 7 bases at J, with 11 bases between the two ends. CDR3 protein: CASSSRLRNEQFF. The DNA for the CDR3 is TGTGCCAGCAGTTCTAGATTGAGGAATGAGCAGTTCTTC.

The genes are TRBV19 and TRBJ1-5; 8 bases map to TRBD1. V was pared by 3 bases and J by 4 bases, with 14 bases of the junction left unmatched. The CDR3 spans 18 residues. From germline, CDR1 is LNHDA and CDR2 SQIVND (reference sequence). In nucleotides, the CDR3 is TGTGCCAGTAGTATCTTAATATTAGGCACAGGGGGGAATCAGCCCCAGCATTTT. Translation: CASSILILGTGGNQPQHF. Full variable domain (missing parts from reference TRBV19 and TRBJ1-5): DGGITQSPKYLFRKEGQNVTLSCEQNLNHDAMYWYRQDPGQGLRLIYYSQIVNDFQKGDIAEGYSVSREKKESFPLTVTSAQKNPTAFYLCASSILILGTGGNQPQHFGDGTRLSIL.

The chain has TRBV12-3 or TRBV12-4 and TRBJ1-2, with D unclear. The CDR3 spans 13 residues. Trimming shortened V by 2 bases and J by 8 bases, and 12 bases separated the two germline ends. Here the CDR3 reads CASSLSRGGGYTF. Written as DNA, the CDR3 is TGTGCCAGCAGTTTAAGTCGAGGAGGAGGCTACACCTTC.

The J gene is TRBJ1-2, the V gene TRBV28; D gene unclear. Trimming stripped 6 bases from V and 4 bases from J, with 9 bases between. The CDR3 totals 12 residues. Germline V lookup: CDR1 MDHEN, CDR2 SYDVKM. CDR3 in amino acids: CASSPGGYGYTF. The CDR3 DNA follows: TGTGCCAGCAGCCCCGGTGGCTATGGCTACACCTTC.

As concerns this clone: The sample has other DNA sequences that encode this CDR3 too. The chain carries TRBV5-4 and TRBJ2-5, with a weak D call TRBD1 (5 bases). The germline V and J ends were trimmed by 0 bases and 2 bases, with 5 bases remaining between them. Per germline, CDR1 SGHNT and CDR2 YYREEE (reference sequence). The CDR3 contains 13 residues. CDR3: CASSLGQQETQYF. The DNA of the CDR3 is TGTGCCAGCAGCTTGGGACAGCAAGAGACCCAGTACTTC.

The chain recombines TRBV27 with TRBJ1-2; perhaps TRBD1 as D (5 bases). Trimming took 3 bases from V and 8 from J, leaving 16 bases between them. The CDR3 has 14 amino acids. Germline V gene sequence: CDR1 MNHEY, CDR2 SMNVEV (reference sequence). The CDR3 bases are TGTGCCAGCAGTTTTCGGGGGGGTGCGGAGGGCTACACCTTC. This sequence encodes CASSFRGGAEGYTF.

This rearrangement joins TRBV7-9 to TRBJ1-6; 7 bases fit TRBD1. CDR1 is SEHNR and CDR2 is FQNEAQ in the germline V gene (reference sequence). The junction had 5 bases not matched to a gene; V was cut back by 8 bases and J by 1 base. This CDR3 spans 15 amino acids. CDR3 residues: CASVPQGSYNSPLHF. CDR3 nucleotides: TGTGCCAGCGTGCCACAGGGGTCCTATAATTCACCCCTCCACTTT.

The chain combines TRBV5-5 with TRBJ1-1, with D unresolved. The CDR3 is 16 amino acids. The germline V gene encodes CDR1 SGHKS and CDR2 YYEKEE (reference sequence). Trimming shortened V by 4 bases and J by 1 base, and 17 bases separated the two germline ends. This CDR3 is CASSPTPGGGNTEAFF. CDR3 coding DNA: TGTGCCAGCAGCCCCACCCCGGGAGGAGGGAACACTGAAGCTTTCTTT.

The DNA for the CDR3 is TGTGCCAGCAGTGGGCAGGGGTATGGCTACACCTTC. Its protein product is CASSGQGYGYTF. The J gene is TRBJ1-2, the V gene TRBV25-1, with D perhaps matching TRBD1 (6 bases). V lost 4 bases and J lost 5, with 8 bases in between. The CDR3 length is 12 residues. Per the germline V gene, CDR1 is MGHDK and CDR2 is SYGVNS.

V and J are TRBV30 and TRBJ1-3; the match to TRBD1 covers 8 bases. Germline V gene sequence: CDR1 GTSNPN, CDR2 SVGIG (reference sequence). This CDR3 has 13 amino acids. V dropped 4 bases and J dropped 7; count of bases not matched to a gene: 6. This CDR3 is CAWMDRVRNTIYF. CDR3 coding DNA: TGTGCCTGGATGGACAGGGTGCGGAACACCATATATTTT.

The rearrangement joins TRBV27 to TRBJ1-4, with D possibly matching TRBD1 (6 bases). The CDR3 length is 15 residues. V was trimmed by 0 bases and J by 7 bases, leaving 12 bases between them. The germline gives CDR1 MNHEY, CDR2 SMNVEV (reference sequence). The CDR3 protein is CASSLSRGRGEKLFF. As DNA, the CDR3 is TGTGCCAGCAGTTTATCAAGGGGGAGGGGTGAAAAACTGTTTTTT.

The rearrangement links TRBV27 to TRBJ2-7; maybe TRBD2 (5 bases). Germline V CDR1 and CDR2: MNHEY, SMNVEV (reference sequence). V was pared by 6 bases and J by 4 bases, with 13 bases between. CDR3 length equals 13 residues. CDR3 sequence reads: CASRLVGRYEQYF. The CDR3 region has the DNA TGTGCCAGCAGACTAGTGGGTCGTTACGAGCAGTACTTC.

This chain uses TRBV10-3 with TRBJ1-4; 8 bases map to TRBD1. V was pared by 5 bases and J by 7 bases, with 6 bases of the junction left unmatched. There are 14 residues in the CDR3. Germline CDR1 reads ENHRY; CDR2 reads SYGVKD. The CDR3 here is CAISQTGDGEKLFF. DNA for the CDR3: TGTGCCATCAGTCAGACAGGGGATGGTGAAAAACTGTTTTTT.

This clone has more than one count but fewer than ten. V usage is TRBV10-2 and J usage is TRBJ2-7; D gene ambiguous. V was cut by 6 bases and J by 3 bases, with 6 bases left in between. Germline CDR1 reads WSHSY; CDR2 reads SAAADI. The CDR3 consists of 11 residues. Here the CDR3 DNA reads TGCGCCAGCAGCGACATCTACGAGCAGTACTTC. It specifies CASSDIYEQYF.

V gene TRBV5-8 combines with J gene TRBJ1-5; maybe TRBD1 (6 bases). The CDR3 runs 15 residues. V was shortened by 0 bases and J by 5 bases, with 12 bases between the two germline ends. Germline lookup yields CDR1 SGHTS and CDR2 YDEGEE. DNA for the CDR3: TGTGCCAGCAGCTTGGGGGGGCGGACGGATCAGCCCCAGCATTTT. Amino acids: CASSLGGRTDQPQHF.

The chain joins TRBV6-5 to TRBJ2-7; tentatively, D is TRBD1 (6 bases). Germline V lookup: CDR1 MNHEY, CDR2 SVGAGI. Trimming pared 5 bases from V and 3 bases from J, leaving 11 bases between. CDR3 length equals 13 residues. As DNA, the CDR3 is TGTGCCAGCAGTATCCGACAGGTCTACGAGCAGTACTTC. Residues: CASSIRQVYEQYF.

This sequence joins TRBV29-1 and TRBJ1-4, with 9 bases aligning to TRBD1. The CDR3 has 14 residues. Germline assignment: CDR1 SQVTM and CDR2 ANQGSEA. The V segment lost 6 bases and the J segment 7 bases; nucleotides outside the gene matches: 9. CDR3 nucleotides: TGCAGCGTCCAACAGGGGGCCCCGGGTGAAAAACTGTTTTTT. This translates into CSVQQGAPGEKLFF. The variable domain in full, with the rest retrieved from reference TRBV29-1 and TRBJ1-4, is SAVISQKPSRDICQRGTSLTIQCQVDSQVTMMFWYRQQPGQSLTLIATANQGSEATYESGFVIDKFPISRPNLTFSTLTVSNMSPEDSSIYLCSVQQGAPGEKLFFGSGTQLSVL.

V and J are TRBV2 and TRBJ1-2; 7 positions match TRBD1. After removal of 3 bases from V and 8 bases from J, the junction contained 3 bases not matched to a gene. This CDR3 region has 12 residues. The germline gives CDR1 SNHLY, CDR2 FYNNEI. The CDR3 nucleotides are TGTGCCAGCAGTGAGGACAGGAAGGGCTACACCTTC. It encodes CASSEDRKGYTF.

V usage is TRBV12-5 and J usage is TRBJ2-1, with a weak D call TRBD1 (5 bases). The V end was cut by 2 bases, the J end by 0 bases, with 11 bases between. Germline V lookup: CDR1 LGHNT, CDR2 FRNRAP. The CDR3 extends over 16 amino acids. CDR3 residues: CASGLTQGASYNEQFF. CDR3 nucleotide sequence: TGTGCTAGTGGTTTGACCCAGGGTGCCTCCTACAATGAGCAGTTCTTC.

V usage is TRBV7-2 and J usage is TRBJ2-7, with TRBD1 identical over 11 bases. The CDR3 runs 14 residues. The germline V gene has CDR1 SGHTA and CDR2 FQGNSA. The V segment lost 1 base and the J segment 4 bases; nucleotides outside the gene matches: 0. CDR3 sequence: CASSLGDRGYEQYF. In nucleotides, the CDR3 is TGTGCCAGCAGCTTAGGGGACAGGGGGTACGAGCAGTACTTC.

The chain carries TRBV7-2 and TRBJ2-7; TRBD2 matches at 10 bases. This CDR3 has 16 residues. J gave up 4 bases and V 0 bases, and 6 bases lay outside the gene matches. Looked up from germline, CDR1 is SGHTA and CDR2 is FQGNSA. The DNA for the CDR3 is TGTGCCAGCAGCTTAGCTTCAGCGGGGGGGCAATACGAGCAGTACTTC. It is translated as CASSLASAGGQYEQYF. Looking up the rest from reference TRBV7-2 and TRBJ2-7 gives the full variable domain: GAGVSQSPSNKVTEKGKDVELRCDPISGHTALYWYRQSLGQGLEFLIYFQGNSAPDKSGLPSDRFSAERTGGSVSTLTIQRTQQEDSAVYLCASSLASAGGQYEQYFGPGTRLTVT.

The V call is TRBV6-2 or TRBV6-3, the J call TRBJ1-1; D gene ambiguous. CDR3 length equals 14 residues. Trimming left V 2 bases short and J 4 bases short, with 11 bases between. The germline V gene has CDR1 MNHEY and CDR2 SVGEGT. The CDR3 region is CASSYGQVSTEAFF. The CDR3 DNA follows: TGTGCCAGCAGTTACGGCCAGGTGTCCACTGAAGCTTTCTTT.

The V and J genes are TRBV10-3 and TRBJ1-5; 10 bases line up with TRBD1. This CDR3 is built from 14 residues. The J segment lost 6 bases and the V segment lost 3 bases, leaving 2 bases of the junction unmatched. Per germline, CDR1 ENHRY and CDR2 SYGVKD. CDR3 in DNA: TGTGCCATCAGTGACGACAGGGGGCTTCAGCCCCAGCATTTT. Translating it yields CAISDDRGLQPQHF.

The V call is TRBV3-1 (or the pseudogene TRBV3-2), the J call TRBJ2-2, with 7 positions matching TRBD1. The CDR3 extends over 13 amino acids. The germline V gene encodes CDR1 LGHDT and CDR2 YNNKEL (reference sequence). With V trimmed by 6 bases and J by 4 bases, 2 bases remained unmatched. CDR3 in DNA: TGTGCCAGCAGTTCAGGGGGCACCGGGGAGCTGTTTTTT. Translated, it gives CASSSGGTGELFF.

V gene TRBV19 combines with J gene TRBJ2-1; 12 bases align to TRBD2. J gave up 5 bases and V 4 bases, and 0 bases lay outside the gene matches. The CDR3 extends over 14 amino acids. CDR1 and CDR2 from the germline V gene are LNHDA and SQIVND (reference sequence). CDR3 coding DNA: TGTGCCAGTAGTAGGACTAGCGGGGACAATGAGCAGTTCTTC. Translated: CASSRTSGDNEQFF.

J is TRBJ2-7 and V is TRBV27, with D possibly being TRBD1 (6 bases). This CDR3 is 13 amino acids long. The germline V gene encodes CDR1 MNHEY and CDR2 SMNVEV (reference sequence). Trimming cost V 5 bases and J 3 bases, with 11 bases left between them. The CDR3 DNA sequence: TGTGCCAGCAGTCCCCTACAGGGCTACGAGCAGTACTTC. As protein: CASSPLQGYEQYF.

The chain has TRBV29-1 and TRBJ1-2, with a possible D match to TRBD1 (5 bases). V was clipped by 5 bases and J by 4 bases, with 8 bases between them. Germline CDR1 and CDR2: SQVTM and ANQGSEA. The CDR3 loop spans 11 amino acids. CDR3 bases: TGCAGCGTTAAACAGGCCTATGGCTACACCTTC. Protein: CSVKQAYGYTF.

The chain is built from TRBV9 and TRBJ2-5; 8 bases map to TRBD1. The CDR3 extends over 15 amino acids. J was trimmed by 5 bases and V by 4 bases; bases with no gene match: 10. Germline-derived CDR1 and CDR2 are SGDLS and YYNGEE. The CDR3 region has the DNA TGTGCCAGCAGCTACCGAGGGGACAGGTGGGAGACCCAGTACTTC. This gives the protein CASSYRGDRWETQYF.

This chain connects TRBV3-1 (or the pseudogene TRBV3-2) to TRBJ2-4, with D possibly being TRBD1 (6 bases). The CDR3 covers 14 residues. Germline CDR1 reads LGHDT; CDR2 reads YNNKEL (reference sequence). The germline V and J ends were trimmed by 2 bases and 8 bases, with 13 bases remaining between them. CDR3 in amino acids: CASSQFTRGYIQYF. The CDR3 bases are TGTGCCAGCAGCCAATTCACCAGGGGCTACATTCAGTACTTC.

This sequence joins TRBV10-2 and TRBJ2-5; 8 bases are a match to TRBD2. With V trimmed by 5 bases and J by 0 bases, 8 bases remained unmatched. Germline assignment: CDR1 WSHSY and CDR2 SAAADI. This CDR3 is 16 amino acids long. The CDR3: CASSPRRTSHQETQYF. The CDR3, as DNA: TGCGCCAGCAGTCCTCGACGGACTAGCCACCAAGAGACCCAGTACTTC.